Listed here are 21 T cell receptor beta chains from one sample, sequenced in a study of T cells after somatic rescue of genetic block. Clones were sequenced by immunoSEQ multiplex PCR, and TCRdb holds only the in-frame ones, with some missing. The sample carries over 95,000 clones, 80% to 95% recorded once. The specimen was peripheral blood mononuclear cells (PBMCs). The receptors were gathered from a woman aged 18-29 years.

The chain joins TRBV7-2 to TRBJ2-7; the match to TRBD1 covers 8 bases. The germline CDR1 and CDR2 sequences are SGHTA and FQGNSA. V lost 3 bases, J lost 2 bases, and 6 bases stayed unmatched. This CDR3 is built from 15 residues. Here the CDR3 reads CASSLGTGRTYEQYF. CDR3 DNA sequence: TGTGCCAGCAGCTTGGGGACAGGCCGTACCTACGAGCAGTACTTC.

The chain is built from TRBV29-1 and TRBJ2-7; 16 nucleotides line up with TRBD2. In germline, CDR1 is SQVTM, CDR2 ANQGSEA. The CDR3 has 16 residues. V was clipped by 3 bases and J by 5 bases; unmatched bases: 7. The CDR3 region is CSVEWAGTSGGDEQYF. The CDR3 bases are TGCAGCGTTGAGTGGGCTGGGACTAGCGGGGGGGACGAGCAGTACTTC.

Here the CDR3 reads CASSESRVLETQYF. The CDR3 DNA reads TGTGCCAGCAGTGAATCGAGGGTACTAGAGACCCAGTACTTC. The chain uses TRBV25-1 and TRBJ2-5; perhaps TRBD2 as D (5 bases). This CDR3 has 14 residues. Germline V CDR1 and CDR2: MGHDK, SYGVNS. Trimming took off 1 base at V and 4 bases at J, with 10 bases between the two ends.

The rearrangement links TRBV7-9 to TRBJ1-2, with D perhaps TRBD1 (6 bases). CDR1 is SEHNR and CDR2 is FQNEAQ in the germline V gene (reference sequence). The CDR3 covers 15 residues. Trimming pared 5 bases from V and 4 bases from J, leaving 17 bases between. The CDR3 sequence: CASSPRGADVYGYTF. Written as DNA, the CDR3 is TGTGCCAGCAGCCCTAGGGGGGCTGATGTCTATGGCTACACCTTC.

This rearrangement joins TRBV6-1 to TRBJ1-4; D not certain. This CDR3 spans 16 amino acids. Trimming removed 3 bases at V and 7 bases at J, with 18 bases between. Per germline, CDR1 MNHNS and CDR2 SASEGT. The chain's CDR3 is CASSDPLTVHGEKLFF. As DNA, the CDR3 is TGTGCCAGCAGTGACCCCCTGACCGTCCATGGTGAAAAACTGTTTTTT.

The J gene is TRBJ2-7, the V gene TRBV11-2, with TRBD2 matching over 9 bases. The germline gives CDR1 SGHAT, CDR2 FQNNGV. The CDR3 has 15 residues. V lost 5 bases to trimming and J lost 2 bases; unmatched junction nucleotides: 7. Written as DNA, the CDR3 is TGTGCCAGCAGCCATTCGGAGCGGGGGGCCTACGAGCAGTACTTC. Translating it yields CASSHSERGAYEQYF.

The chain combines TRBV5-4 with TRBJ2-5, with no clear D. The CDR3 is 12 amino acids. The germline V and J ends were trimmed by 0 bases and 4 bases, with 4 bases remaining between them. CDR1 is SGHNT and CDR2 is YYREEE in the germline V gene (reference sequence). CDR3 amino acids: CASSLVGETQYF. CDR3 in DNA: TGTGCCAGCAGCTTGGTAGGAGAGACCCAGTACTTC.

The chain links TRBV5-1 to TRBJ2-2; 7 nucleotides match TRBD1. The V gene's germline CDR1 is SGHRS and CDR2 YFSETQ. The CDR3 spans 15 residues. Trimming removed 0 bases from V and 1 base from J; junction bases left unmatched: 0. This CDR3 reads CASSLGTGNTGELFF. The CDR3 DNA is TGCGCCAGCAGCTTGGGGACAGGGAACACCGGGGAGCTGTTTTTT.

The CDR3 spells CASSLELEQYF. The CDR3 DNA sequence: TGTGCCAGCAGCTTAGAACTGGAGCAGTACTTC. The chain joins TRBV7-2 to TRBJ2-7; D is unresolved. The CDR3 is 11 residues long. Trimming left V 1 base short and J 7 bases short, with 5 bases between. The germline V gene encodes CDR1 SGHTA and CDR2 FQGNSA.

The gene calls are TRBV5-4 and TRBJ2-3; 11 nucleotides match TRBD2. CDR3 length equals 15 residues. Germline loops: CDR1 SGHNT, CDR2 YYREEE (reference sequence). V lost 5 bases and J lost 6; bases outside the gene matches: 8. The CDR3: CASSFGTSGSDTQYF. CDR3 coding DNA: TGTGCCAGCAGTTTTGGGACTAGCGGCTCCGATACGCAGTATTTT.

This rearrangement joins TRBV19 to TRBJ1-2, with D tentatively TRBD1 (5 bases). This CDR3 comprises 18 residues. V gave up 6 bases and J gave up 1 base, with 24 bases separating them. The germline CDR1 and CDR2 sequences are LNHDA and SQIVND (reference sequence). The CDR3 nucleotides read TGTGCCAGTAGGTACGCAGGGTTTATCCTCCTCCATAACTATGGCTACACCTTC. It encodes CASRYAGFILLHNYGYTF. Looking up the rest from reference TRBV19 and TRBJ1-2 gives the full variable domain: DGGITQSPKYLFRKEGQNVTLSCEQNLNHDAMYWYRQDPGQGLRLIYYSQIVNDFQKGDIAEGYSVSREKKESFPLTVTSAQKNPTAFYLCASRYAGFILLHNYGYTFGSGTRLTVV.

This chain links TRBV12-5 with TRBJ2-1, with TRBD1 identical over 9 bases. There are 14 residues in the CDR3. In germline, CDR1 is LGHNT, CDR2 FRNRAP. V shed 4 bases, J shed 7 bases, and the junction held 5 bases outside the gene matches. The CDR3 reads CASGSGQGKNEQFF. As DNA, the CDR3 is TGTGCTAGTGGTTCGGGACAGGGTAAAAATGAGCAGTTCTTC.

The chain couples TRBV6-1 to TRBJ1-5; 7 bases are a match to TRBD1. The J segment lost 3 bases and the V segment lost 4 bases, leaving 6 bases of the junction unmatched. In germline, CDR1 is MNHNS, CDR2 SASEGT. The CDR3 spans 15 residues. The CDR3 here is CASSVIGGTNQPQHF. The CDR3 DNA is TGTGCCAGCAGTGTTATAGGGGGCACCAATCAGCCCCAGCATTTT.

J is TRBJ1-1 and V is TRBV5-4, with D perhaps TRBD1 (5 bases). The germline CDR1 and CDR2 sequences are SGHNT and YYREEE (reference sequence). The ends were cut back, 0 bases at V and 3 bases at J, with 15 bases in the middle. The CDR3 consists of 16 residues. DNA for the CDR3: TGTGCCAGCAGCTTGGAGAGACCGGACACCTACACTGAAGCTTTCTTT. It is translated as CASSLERPDTYTEAFF.

The rearrangement uses TRBV27 and TRBJ1-2; TRBD1 is a possible D gene (6 bases). The CDR3 totals 13 residues. The V gene's germline CDR1 is MNHEY and CDR2 SMNVEV (reference sequence). The germline V and J ends were trimmed by 6 bases and 4 bases, with 12 bases remaining between them. CDR3: CASSPTGFYGYTF. CDR3 DNA sequence: TGTGCCAGCAGCCCCACAGGGTTCTATGGCTACACCTTC.

The chain joins TRBV4-1 to TRBJ2-1, with TRBD1 as a possible D gene (6 bases). This CDR3 spans 15 amino acids. The germline V gene encodes CDR1 MGHRA and CDR2 YSYEKL. Trimming cost V 1 base and J 5 bases, with 12 bases left between them. The CDR3 nucleotides are TGCGCCAGCAGCCAAGTAGAGGACAGAGACAATGAGCAGTTCTTC. Translating gives CASSQVEDRDNEQFF.

The chain carries TRBV4-2 and TRBJ2-5; D is possibly TRBD2 (6 bases). The CDR3 length is 15 residues. V lost 6 bases, J lost 4 bases, and 18 bases lay in between. Germline V gene data show CDR1 as LGHNA and CDR2 as YNFKEQ. CDR3 amino acids: CASRPSAAEGETQYF. The CDR3 DNA follows: TGTGCCAGCAGACCTTCGGCGGCGGAGGGAGAGACCCAGTACTTC.

This rearrangement joins TRBV4-3 to TRBJ1-1, with a tentative D call TRBD1 (6 bases). The V gene's germline CDR1 is LGHNA and CDR2 YSLEER. Trimming cost V 4 bases and J 6 bases, with 15 bases left between them. CDR3 length equals 14 residues. The CDR3 DNA is TGCGCCAGCAGCCCGGGGGCAGGGGAGCCTGAAGCTTTCTTT. Amino acids: CASSPGAGEPEAFF.

The chain has TRBV5-6 and TRBJ1-5; D uncertain. The CDR3 is 13 amino acids. Looked up from germline, CDR1 is SGHDT and CDR2 is YYEEEE. V dropped 0 bases and J dropped 1 base, with 2 bases sitting between them. CDR3 sequence reads: CASSLASNQPQHF. In DNA form, the CDR3 reads TGTGCCAGCAGCTTGGCCAGCAATCAGCCCCAGCATTTT. Combining the CDR3 with reference TRBV5-6 and TRBJ1-5 gives the whole variable domain DAGVTQSPTHLIKTRGQQVTLRCSPKSGHDTVSWYQQALGQGPQFIFQYYEEEERQRGNFPDRFSGHQFPNYSSELNVNALLLGDSALYLCASSLASNQPQHFGDGTRLSIL.

This clone was observed once. V usage is TRBV30 and J usage is TRBJ2-3; D not certain. The V end lost 5 bases, the J end lost 9 bases, and 12 bases lay between the germline ends. Per germline, CDR1 GTSNPN and CDR2 SVGIG (reference sequence). The CDR3 runs 11 residues. The CDR3 DNA reads as TGTGCCTGGGGCCCACTTCGAACGCAGTATTTT. Residues: CAWGPLRTQYF. Full variable domain (rest looked up from reference TRBV30 and TRBJ2-3): SQTIHQWPATLVQPVGSPLSLECTVEGTSNPNLYWYRQAAGRGLQLLFYSVGIGQISSEVPQNLSASRPQDRQFILSSKKLLLSDSGFYLCAWGPLRTQYFGPGTRLTVL.

V and J are TRBV5-8 and TRBJ1-4; TRBD1 agrees at 10 bases. CDR1 and CDR2 (germline): SGHTS, YDEGEE. This CDR3 is built from 14 residues. J was trimmed by 8 bases and V by 4 bases; bases with no gene match: 5. The CDR3 reads CASSPGQGDEKLFF. The CDR3 nucleotides read TGTGCCAGCAGCCCTGGACAGGGGGACGAAAAACTGTTTTTT.